This T cell receptor (beta chain) appears in the sequencing data of a study of OX40 agonist ivuxolimab in advanced cancers. The repertoire was sequenced with immunoSEQ multiplex PCR; TCRdb's copy has only in-frame clones and lacks some. The table shows some 14,000 clones, with over 55% occurring only once. Per the germline V gene, CDR1 is MNHEY and CDR2 is SMNVEV (reference sequence). Trimming took off 2 bases at V and 2 bases at J, with 10 bases between the two ends. There are 14 residues in the CDR3. Study results and caveats: The specificity for antigen of the expanded peripheral T cells was not determined.

By share, this clone ranks as medium-sized. What it recognizes is unknown. This receptor was obtained from an adult with an advanced solid tumor such as melanoma, head and neck, liver or kidney cancer. The chain links TRBV27 to TRBJ2-7; possible D gene TRBD1, 6 bases. Material: CD4+ or CD8+ T cells sorted from blood, obtained in a trial of the OX40 agonist ivuxolimab. The CDR3 reads CASSLGGQTYEQYF. The CDR3, as DNA: TGTGCCAGCAGTTTAGGAGGACAGACCTACGAGCAGTACTTC.